The 9 T cell receptor beta chains given below trace back to one sample, sequenced in a study of blood T cell repertoires in COVID-19. Sequencing was performed with immunoSEQ multiplex PCR; in TCRdb, only in-frame clones are kept and a portion is missing. The sample carries under 300,000 clones, 86% recorded once. The sequencing input was peripheral blood. The receptors come from a man aged 55 to 70 with acute or convalescent COVID-19.

This clone was detected only once. As DNA, the CDR3 is TGTGCCAGCAGCTTAGGAGTCGACAGGACCACAGATACGCAGTATTTT. Translated: CASSLGVDRTTDTQYF. The rearrangement joins TRBV7-3 to TRBJ2-3; weak D call: TRBD1 (6 bases). V was cut by 2 bases and J by 2 bases, with 14 bases left in between. Germline CDR1 and CDR2: SGHTA and FQGTGA. This CDR3 contains 16 residues.

J is TRBJ1-1 and V is TRBV7-8, with D perhaps matching TRBD1 (5 bases). The CDR3 extends over 17 amino acids. CDR1 and CDR2 (germline): SGHVS, FQNEAQ. Trimming took 5 bases from V and 1 from J, leaving 20 bases between them. CDR3 amino acids: CASSGGINRRANTEAFF. In DNA form, the CDR3 reads TGTGCCAGCAGCGGAGGGATCAACAGGCGAGCGAACACTGAAGCTTTCTTT.

This sequence joins TRBV9 and TRBJ2-7; 7 bases agree with TRBD2. Germline V lookup: CDR1 SGDLS, CDR2 YYNGEE. The CDR3 consists of 13 residues. The V segment lost 3 bases and the J segment 4 bases; nucleotides outside the gene matches: 4. The CDR3: CASSAGGRYEQYF. The CDR3, as DNA: TGTGCCAGCAGCGCGGGGGGTAGATACGAGCAGTACTTC.

This clone was seen once. V is TRBV27 and J is TRBJ2-5, with 12 bases fitting TRBD2. The CDR3 spans 15 residues. Trimming removed 5 bases from V and 4 bases from J; junction bases left unmatched: 5. Germline V CDR1 and CDR2: MNHEY, SMNVEV (reference sequence). CDR3 nucleotide sequence: TGTGCCAGCAGTCGACTAGCGGGAGAGGGAGAGACCCAGTACTTC. Its protein is CASSRLAGEGETQYF.

This chain connects TRBV4-3 to TRBJ2-7; 7 bases are a match to TRBD2. The CDR3 runs to 16 residues. Germline values: CDR1 LGHNA, CDR2 YSLEER. J gave up 2 bases and V 0 bases, and 7 bases lay outside the gene matches. Written as DNA, the CDR3 is TGCGCCAGCAGCCAAGATAGACTAGCTGGTACCTACGAGCAGTACTTC. It is translated as CASSQDRLAGTYEQYF.

The chain combines TRBV11-2 with TRBJ2-7; no reliable D call. Between the trimmed V and J ends, which lost 4 bases and 7 bases, there was a span of 14 bases. This CDR3 is 13 amino acids long. Looked up from germline, CDR1 is SGHAT and CDR2 is FQNNGV. The CDR3 region is CASSSLRFEEQYF. The CDR3 nucleotides are TGTGCCAGCAGCTCCTTACGGTTTGAAGAGCAGTACTTC.

This chain uses TRBV11-3 with TRBJ2-5; 8 nucleotides align to TRBD2. CDR3 size: 17 residues. The V gene end was trimmed by 2 bases and the J gene end by 1 base; junction bases not matched to a gene: 9. Germline V gene lookup returns CDR1 SGHNT and CDR2 YENEEA. In DNA form, the CDR3 reads TGTGCCAGCAGCTTACGCGGAGCGGGAGTGGGCCAAGAGACCCAGTACTTC. As protein: CASSLRGAGVGQETQYF.

The CDR3 loop reads CASRKQGAGQVNTEAFF. The CDR3 coding sequence is TGTGCCAGCAGGAAACAGGGGGCTGGTCAGGTGAACACTGAAGCTTTCTTT. The V call is TRBV2, the J call TRBJ1-1; 9 nucleotides line up with TRBD1. The junction had 11 bases not matched to a gene; V was cut back by 6 bases and J by 0 bases. CDR1 and CDR2 from the germline V gene are SNHLY and FYNNEI. The CDR3 consists of 17 residues.

The chain combines TRBV4-1 with TRBJ2-5, with a possible D match to TRBD2 (7 bases). V was trimmed by 0 bases and J by 7 bases, leaving 15 bases between them. CDR3 length: 15 amino acids. Germline CDR1 MGHRA, CDR2 YSYEKL. CDR3 residues: CASSQDFRGAVTQYF. The DNA of the CDR3 is TGCGCCAGCAGCCAAGATTTTCGGGGGGCCGTGACCCAGTACTTC.